Listed here are 9 T cell receptor beta chains from one sample, sequenced in a study of T-cell memory formation after mild COVID-19. A single record per CDR3 protein comes from TCRdb applying MiXCR to the 5' RACE reads. This table holds about 410,000 distinct CDR3 sequences, less than 25% found once. What was sequenced was PBMCs or a T cell subset sorted from them (not recorded which). These receptor sequences come from an adult woman who had mild COVID-19 (a few samples of this study predate the infection). Cell type and time point are not known.

The chain recombines TRBV5-1 with TRBJ2-1; possibly TRBD2 for D (5 bases). The CDR3 sequence is 12 residues long. V lost 0 bases to trimming and J lost 12 bases, with 10 bases between them. Germline V gives CDR1 SGHRS, CDR2 YFSETQ. The CDR3 DNA sequence: TGCGCCAGCAGCTTGGGTCTAGCCGGGCAGTTCTTC. This translates into CASSLGLAGQFF.

This clonotype was recorded many times. V usage is TRBV7-2 and J usage is TRBJ1-1; D is ambiguous. This CDR3 region has 11 residues. V was clipped by 3 bases and J by 3 bases, with 2 bases between them. Germline values: CDR1 SGHTA, CDR2 FQGNSA. The CDR3 loop is CASSFDTEAFF. CDR3 DNA sequence: TGTGCCAGCAGCTTCGACACTGAAGCTTTCTTT.

The genes are TRBV14 and TRBJ2-7; D is ambiguous. Trimming stripped 2 bases from V and 6 bases from J, with 17 bases between. The V gene's germline CDR1 is SGHDN and CDR2 FVKESK. The CDR3 spans 15 residues. CDR3 loop: CASSQWRLPPGEQYF. The CDR3, as DNA: TGTGCCAGCAGCCAATGGCGGCTCCCACCAGGCGAGCAGTACTTC.

This clonotype occurred a few times. The genes are TRBV12-3 or TRBV12-4 and TRBJ2-1, with D possibly matching TRBD1 (5 bases). Trimming removed 8 bases at V and 4 bases at J, with 9 bases between. The length of the CDR3 is 12 residues. CDR3 in DNA: TGTGCCAGCGGGGCAGCATACAATGAGCAGTTCTTC. It translates to CASGAAYNEQFF.

This clonotype came up a few times. The J gene is TRBJ2-4, the V gene TRBV27, with D unclear. The CDR3 extends over 16 amino acids. Trimming cost V 10 bases and J 2 bases, with 21 bases left between them. Germline lookup yields CDR1 MNHEY and CDR2 SMNVEV (reference sequence). CDR3: CATRDYSGLTKNIQYF. DNA of the CDR3: TGTGCCACCAGAGATTATTCTGGTTTGACCAAAAACATTCAGTACTTC.

The table lists this clonotype with a few counts. The chain couples TRBV12-3 or TRBV12-4 to TRBJ1-2; unclear D gene. The length of the CDR3 is 12 residues. V was cut by 3 bases and J by 7 bases, with 9 bases left in between. The CDR3 loop is CASSLVGGGYTF. The CDR3 region has the DNA TGTGCCAGCAGTTTGGTTGGTGGTGGCTACACCTTC.

The genes are TRBV7-9 and TRBJ2-1, with TRBD2 matching over 9 bases. From germline, CDR1 is SEHNR and CDR2 FQNEAQ (reference sequence). This CDR3 region has 15 residues. The junction had 6 bases not matched to a gene; V was cut back by 1 base and J by 8 bases. CDR3: CASSLGAGGPHEQFF. The CDR3 DNA sequence: TGTGCCAGCAGCTTAGGGGCGGGGGGGCCCCATGAGCAGTTCTTC.

This chain links TRBV5-1 with TRBJ1-1, with D perhaps TRBD1 (5 bases). V shed 4 bases and J shed 1 base, with 20 bases lying between them. Germline V gene lookup returns CDR1 SGHRS and CDR2 YFSETQ. This CDR3 contains 17 residues. The CDR3 DNA is TGCGCCAGCAGCAGTAAGGTTGTGGGACGAGGGAACACTGAAGCTTTCTTT. Its translation is CASSSKVVGRGNTEAFF.

V usage is TRBV4-3 and J usage is TRBJ2-7, with D tentatively TRBD1 or TRBD2 (5 bases each). V was trimmed by 2 bases and J by 7 bases, leaving 12 bases between them. The CDR3 is made up of 13 amino acids. Germline CDR1 and CDR2: LGHNA and YSLEER. The CDR3 is CASSQLRDAEQYF. Written as DNA, the CDR3 is TGCGCCAGCAGCCAACTCCGGGACGCGGAGCAGTACTTC.